Below, one T cell receptor beta chain is given with its context. This entry is derived from a study of T cell responses to AZD1222 COVID-19 vaccine. Trimming removed 4 bases at V and 0 bases at J, with 18 bases between. This CDR3 contains 17 residues. Germline V gene data show CDR1 as MRHNA and CDR2 as SNTAGT. It was second doses at about 4 or about 12 weeks that were pooled. Sequenced by immunoSEQ multiplex PCR; TCRdb stores in-frame clones only, minus some. Altogether some 180,000 clones are present, approximately 94% being singletons, with the ten largest covering roughly 1.7%. Sequencing used peripheral blood, obtained 28 days after the second AZD1222 dose. The chain uses TRBV6-4 and TRBJ1-1, with D maybe TRBD1 (5 bases). The receptor's source is an adult who received the AZD1222 COVID-19 vaccine. The CDR3, as DNA: TGTGCCAGCAGTGGAAAATTACCGGGACCGATGAACACTGAAGCTTTCTTT. It translates to CASSGKLPGPMNTEAFF.